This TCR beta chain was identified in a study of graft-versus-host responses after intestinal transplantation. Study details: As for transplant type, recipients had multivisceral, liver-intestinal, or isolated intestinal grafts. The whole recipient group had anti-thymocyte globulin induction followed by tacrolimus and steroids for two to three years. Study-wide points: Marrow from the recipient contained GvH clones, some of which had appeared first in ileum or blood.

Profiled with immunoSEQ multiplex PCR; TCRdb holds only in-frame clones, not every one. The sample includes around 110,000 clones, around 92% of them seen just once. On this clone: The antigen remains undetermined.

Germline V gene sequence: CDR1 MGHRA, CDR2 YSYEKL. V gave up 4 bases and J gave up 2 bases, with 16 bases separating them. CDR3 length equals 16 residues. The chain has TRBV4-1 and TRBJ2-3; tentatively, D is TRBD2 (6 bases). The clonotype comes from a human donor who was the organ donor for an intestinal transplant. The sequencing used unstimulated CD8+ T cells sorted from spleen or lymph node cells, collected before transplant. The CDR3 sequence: CASSPPSGSHTDTQYF. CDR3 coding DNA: TGCGCCAGCAGCCCGCCAAGCGGGTCACACACAGATACGCAGTATTTT.